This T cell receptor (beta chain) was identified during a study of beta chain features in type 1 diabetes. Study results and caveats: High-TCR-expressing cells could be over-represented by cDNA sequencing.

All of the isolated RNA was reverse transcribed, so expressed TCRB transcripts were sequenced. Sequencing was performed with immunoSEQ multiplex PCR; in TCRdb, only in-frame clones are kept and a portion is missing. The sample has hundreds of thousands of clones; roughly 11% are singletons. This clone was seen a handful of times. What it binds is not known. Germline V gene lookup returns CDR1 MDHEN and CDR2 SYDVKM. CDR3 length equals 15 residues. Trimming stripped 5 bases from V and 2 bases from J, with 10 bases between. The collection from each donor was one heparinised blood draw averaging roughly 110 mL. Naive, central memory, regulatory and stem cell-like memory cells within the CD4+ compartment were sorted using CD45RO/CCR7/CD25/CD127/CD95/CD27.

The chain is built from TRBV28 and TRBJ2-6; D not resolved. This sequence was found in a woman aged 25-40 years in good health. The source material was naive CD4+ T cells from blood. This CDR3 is CASSPDSAGANVLTF. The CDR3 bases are TGTGCCAGCAGTCCCGACTCCGCTGGGGCCAACGTCCTGACTTTC.